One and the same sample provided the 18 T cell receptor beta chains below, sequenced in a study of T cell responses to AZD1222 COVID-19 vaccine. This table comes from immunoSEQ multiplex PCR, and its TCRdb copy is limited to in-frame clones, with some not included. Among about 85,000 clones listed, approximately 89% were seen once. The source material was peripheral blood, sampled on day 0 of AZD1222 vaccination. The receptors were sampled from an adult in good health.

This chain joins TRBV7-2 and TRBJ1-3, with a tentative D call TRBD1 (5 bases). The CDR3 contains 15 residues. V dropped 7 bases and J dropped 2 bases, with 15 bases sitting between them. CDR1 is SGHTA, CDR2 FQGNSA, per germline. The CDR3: CASTWGRGPGNTIYF. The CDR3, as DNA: TGTGCCAGCACCTGGGGGAGGGGCCCTGGAAACACCATATATTTT.

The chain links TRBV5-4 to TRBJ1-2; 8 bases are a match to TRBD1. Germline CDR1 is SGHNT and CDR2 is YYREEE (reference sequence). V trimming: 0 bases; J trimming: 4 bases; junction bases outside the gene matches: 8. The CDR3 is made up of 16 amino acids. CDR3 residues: CASSLDPQGAIYGYTF. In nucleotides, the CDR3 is TGTGCCAGCAGCTTGGATCCCCAGGGGGCGATCTATGGCTACACCTTC.

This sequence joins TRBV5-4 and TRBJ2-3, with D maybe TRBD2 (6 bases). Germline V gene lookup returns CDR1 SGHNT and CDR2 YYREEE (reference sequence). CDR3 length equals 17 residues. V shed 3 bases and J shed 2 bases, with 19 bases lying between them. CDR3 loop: CASSSRLQAGITDTQYF. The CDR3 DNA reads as TGTGCCAGCAGCTCTAGGCTACAGGCGGGAATCACAGATACGCAGTATTTT.

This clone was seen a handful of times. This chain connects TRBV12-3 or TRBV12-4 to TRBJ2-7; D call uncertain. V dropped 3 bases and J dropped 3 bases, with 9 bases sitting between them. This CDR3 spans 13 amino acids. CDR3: CASSFGHLYEQYF. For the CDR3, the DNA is TGTGCCAGCAGTTTTGGGCACCTCTACGAGCAGTACTTC.

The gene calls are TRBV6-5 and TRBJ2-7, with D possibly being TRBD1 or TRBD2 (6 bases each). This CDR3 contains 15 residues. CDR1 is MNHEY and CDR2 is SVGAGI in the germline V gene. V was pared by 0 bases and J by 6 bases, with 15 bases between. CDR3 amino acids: CASSYSNGGSGEQYF. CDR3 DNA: TGTGCCAGCAGTTACTCGAACGGGGGCTCCGGCGAGCAGTACTTC.

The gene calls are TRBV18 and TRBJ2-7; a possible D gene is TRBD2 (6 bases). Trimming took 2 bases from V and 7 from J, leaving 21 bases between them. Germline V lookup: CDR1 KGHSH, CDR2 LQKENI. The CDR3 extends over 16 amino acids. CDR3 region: CASSPNRDSHIGEQYF. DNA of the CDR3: TGTGCCAGCTCACCAAACCGGGACTCTCATATAGGGGAGCAGTACTTC.

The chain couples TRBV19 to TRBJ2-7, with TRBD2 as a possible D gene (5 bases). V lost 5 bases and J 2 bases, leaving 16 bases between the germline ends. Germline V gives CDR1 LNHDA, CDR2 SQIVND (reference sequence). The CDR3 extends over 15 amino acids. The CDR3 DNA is TGTGCCAGTAGTGGACGACTTACGGGGACCTACGAGCAGTACTTC. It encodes CASSGRLTGTYEQYF.

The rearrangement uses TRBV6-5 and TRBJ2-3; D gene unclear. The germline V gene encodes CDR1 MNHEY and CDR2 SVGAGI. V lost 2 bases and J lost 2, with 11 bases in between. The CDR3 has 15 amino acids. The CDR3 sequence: CASSYGELYTDTQYF. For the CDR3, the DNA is TGTGCCAGCAGTTACGGGGAATTATACACAGATACGCAGTATTTT.

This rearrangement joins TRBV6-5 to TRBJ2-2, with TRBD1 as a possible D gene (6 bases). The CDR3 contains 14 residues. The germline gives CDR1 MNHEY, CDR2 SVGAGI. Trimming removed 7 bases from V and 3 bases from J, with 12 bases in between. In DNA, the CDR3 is TGTGCCAGCAAAAGGTACAGGGACACCGGGGAGCTGTTTTTT. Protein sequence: CASKRYRDTGELFF.

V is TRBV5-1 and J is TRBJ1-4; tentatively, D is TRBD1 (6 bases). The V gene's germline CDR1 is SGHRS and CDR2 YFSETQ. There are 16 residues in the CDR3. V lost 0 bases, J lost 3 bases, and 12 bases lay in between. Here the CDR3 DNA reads TGCGCCAGCAGCTTGGAAGGGGGAAAGGCTAATGAAAAACTGTTTTTT. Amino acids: CASSLEGGKANEKLFF.

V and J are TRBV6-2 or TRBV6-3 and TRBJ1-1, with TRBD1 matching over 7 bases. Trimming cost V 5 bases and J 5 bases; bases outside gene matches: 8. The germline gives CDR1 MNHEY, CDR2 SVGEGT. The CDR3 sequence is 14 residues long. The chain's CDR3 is CASSQGVRRTEAFF. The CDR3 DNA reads TGTGCCAGCAGTCAGGGGGTTCGGAGGACTGAAGCTTTCTTT.

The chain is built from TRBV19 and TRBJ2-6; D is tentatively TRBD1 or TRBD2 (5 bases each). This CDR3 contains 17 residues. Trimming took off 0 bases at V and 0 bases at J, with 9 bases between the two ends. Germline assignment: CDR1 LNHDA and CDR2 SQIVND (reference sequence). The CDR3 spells CASSIEGTFSGANVLTF. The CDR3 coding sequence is TGTGCCAGTAGTATAGAGGGGACGTTCTCTGGGGCCAACGTCCTGACTTTC.

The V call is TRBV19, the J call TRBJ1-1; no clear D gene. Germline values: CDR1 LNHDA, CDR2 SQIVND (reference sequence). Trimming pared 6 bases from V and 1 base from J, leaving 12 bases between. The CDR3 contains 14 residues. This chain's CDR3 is CASSRALENTEAFF. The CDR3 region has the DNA TGTGCCAGTAGCAGAGCCCTGGAGAACACTGAAGCTTTCTTT.

The CDR3 reads CASSLALWGINSYEQYF. The DNA for the CDR3 is TGCGCCAGCAGCTTGGCCTTGTGGGGTATAAACTCCTACGAGCAGTACTTC. V gene TRBV5-1 combines with J gene TRBJ2-7; D is unclear. This CDR3 spans 17 amino acids. Trimming cost V 0 bases and J 0 bases, with 16 bases left between them. CDR1 and CDR2 (germline): SGHRS, YFSETQ.

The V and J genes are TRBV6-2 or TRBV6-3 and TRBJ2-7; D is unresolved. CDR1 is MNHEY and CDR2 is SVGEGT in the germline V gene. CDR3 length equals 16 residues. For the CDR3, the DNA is TGTGCCAGCAGTAAACACAATAAGAGGACGAGACGCACAGAGTTTGTC. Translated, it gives CASSKHNKRTRRTEFV.

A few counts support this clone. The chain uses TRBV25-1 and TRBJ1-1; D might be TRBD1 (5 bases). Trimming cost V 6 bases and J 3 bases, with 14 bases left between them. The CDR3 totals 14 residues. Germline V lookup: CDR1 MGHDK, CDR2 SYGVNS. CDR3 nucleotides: TGTGCCAGCAGGAGGGGTGACGGGGACACTGAAGCTTTCTTT. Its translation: CASRRGDGDTEAFF.

CDR3 DNA: TGTGCCACCTGGACAGGGGGCTCTAGCAATCAGCCCCAGCATTTT. Translation gives CATWTGGSSNQPQHF. The chain is built from TRBV6-5 and TRBJ1-5; TRBD1 matches at 11 bases. The germline V gene has CDR1 MNHEY and CDR2 SVGAGI. This CDR3 is built from 15 residues. The V gene end was trimmed by 10 bases and the J gene end by 0 bases; junction bases not matched to a gene: 5.

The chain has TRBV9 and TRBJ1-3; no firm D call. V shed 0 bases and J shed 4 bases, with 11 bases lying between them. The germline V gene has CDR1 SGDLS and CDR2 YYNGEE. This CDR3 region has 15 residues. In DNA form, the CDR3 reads TGTGCCAGCAGCGTAGCGGCAGACTACGGAAACACCATATATTTT. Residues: CASSVAADYGNTIYF.